This passage covers 10 T cell receptor beta chains from one sample sequenced in a study of control samples from healthy donors and cancer patients. Method: immunoSEQ multiplex PCR; TCRdb's copy keeps in-frame clones and lacks some. The data hold roughly 64,000 clones, with about nine tenths observed a single time. The specimen sequenced was PBMCs. Every receptor here comes from a woman aged 50 to 60 with colorectal cancer.

The V gene is TRBV18, the J gene TRBJ2-5; 7 bases fit TRBD1. Germline trimming cut 5 bases from V and 2 bases from J; bases unmatched to any gene: 5. There are 14 residues in the CDR3. Germline CDR1 reads KGHSH; CDR2 reads LQKENI. The CDR3 sequence: CASSYGTAQETQYF. CDR3 coding DNA: TGTGCCAGCTCATACGGGACAGCACAAGAGACCCAGTACTTC.

The V gene is TRBV2, the J gene TRBJ2-7; D perhaps matches TRBD2 (6 bases). Germline V gives CDR1 SNHLY, CDR2 FYNNEI. With 7 bases removed from V and 2 bases from J, the gap between germline ends came to 9 bases. The CDR3 has 12 residues. CDR3 bases: TGTGCCAGCACTAGCGTCGCCTACGAGCAGTACTTC. Translation gives CASTSVAYEQYF.

This rearrangement joins TRBV18 to TRBJ2-5; D perhaps matches TRBD1 (6 bases). The CDR3 is made up of 13 amino acids. V lost 2 bases and J 2 bases, leaving 6 bases between the germline ends. The germline V gene encodes CDR1 KGHSH and CDR2 LQKENI. Here the CDR3 DNA reads TGTGCCAGCTCACCAGGACAGCAAGAGACCCAGTACTTC. Translation: CASSPGQQETQYF.

The chain employs TRBV19 and TRBJ2-3; 7 bases agree with TRBD2. The CDR3 runs to 15 residues. The germline CDR1 and CDR2 sequences are LNHDA and SQIVND (reference sequence). V dropped 3 bases and J dropped 2; count of bases not matched to a gene: 5. CDR3 DNA: TGTGCCAGTAGTATGGCGGGAGCGTTCACAGATACGCAGTATTTT. It specifies CASSMAGAFTDTQYF.

This chain joins TRBV7-2 and TRBJ2-1; 11 bases are a match to TRBD2. Germline CDR1 is SGHTA and CDR2 is FQGNSA. V dropped 5 bases and J dropped 8; count of bases not matched to a gene: 14. The CDR3 extends over 17 amino acids. CDR3 in amino acids: CASSPDIPSGRLYEQFF. CDR3 nucleotides: TGTGCCAGCAGCCCCGATATTCCTAGCGGGAGGCTCTATGAGCAGTTCTTC.

The chain has TRBV19 and TRBJ1-5; perhaps TRBD1 as D (5 bases). This CDR3 is 14 amino acids long. Germline V gene lookup returns CDR1 LNHDA and CDR2 SQIVND (reference sequence). V was shortened by 3 bases and J by 2 bases, with 8 bases between the two germline ends. The CDR3 DNA follows: TGTGCCAGTAGTATGAAAGGGGGCAATCAGCCCCAGCATTTT. It encodes CASSMKGGNQPQHF.

This clone was recorded a few times. V usage is TRBV14 and J usage is TRBJ2-7; D unclear. The CDR3 spans 16 residues. Germline-derived CDR1 and CDR2 are SGHDN and FVKESK. Between the trimmed V and J ends, which lost 0 bases and 2 bases, there was a span of 14 bases. The CDR3 is CASSQDLIAPPYEQYF. The CDR3 region has the DNA TGTGCCAGCAGCCAAGATCTTATAGCTCCACCCTACGAGCAGTACTTC.

The rearrangement links TRBV27 to TRBJ1-2; D possibly corresponds to TRBD1 (6 bases). The germline V gene has CDR1 MNHEY and CDR2 SMNVEV (reference sequence). V lost 6 bases, J lost 3 bases, and 14 bases lay in between. The CDR3 length is 14 residues. The CDR3 spells CASRQQGNHYGYTF. The CDR3 DNA reads as TGTGCCAGCAGGCAACAGGGAAACCACTATGGCTACACCTTC.

V usage is TRBV4-2 and J usage is TRBJ2-7; D may be TRBD1 (5 bases). V was shortened by 1 base and J by 2 bases, with 9 bases between the two germline ends. The germline CDR1 and CDR2 sequences are LGHNA and YNFKEQ. The CDR3 is made up of 14 amino acids. The CDR3 DNA is TGTGCCAGCAGCCAAGGACAGTCAGCCTACGAGCAGTACTTC. As protein: CASSQGQSAYEQYF.

This chain uses TRBV19 with TRBJ1-1; D uncertain. Trimming pared 3 bases from V and 1 base from J, leaving 9 bases between. This CDR3 is built from 14 residues. Germline assignment: CDR1 LNHDA and CDR2 SQIVND (reference sequence). CDR3 sequence (DNA): TGTGCCAGTAGTATCGATGCAGGGAACACTGAAGCTTTCTTT. This sequence encodes CASSIDAGNTEAFF.